Listed here are 26 T cell receptor beta chains from one sample, sequenced in a study of glioma-infiltrating T cells. Using RNA template, CDR3s of TCR alpha and beta were amplified with iRepertoire arm-PCR. TCRdb recomputed calls from the multiplex PCR reads with MiXCR, one row per CDR3 protein. The table has 100,000 to 150,000 distinct CDR3 sequences, approximately 25% seen once. Sequencing used glioma tissue, nonneoplastic brain tissue, or PBMCs (not recorded which). The receptors here all came from a human donor with low-grade glioma or glioblastoma, undergoing nonglioma brain surgery, or in good health (not recorded which).

The chain employs TRBV4-1 and TRBJ2-1; D could derive from TRBD1 or TRBD2 (5 bases each). This CDR3 is built from 15 residues. Trimming pared 4 bases from V and 4 bases from J, leaving 14 bases between. Germline V CDR1 and CDR2: MGHRA, YSYEKL. The chain's CDR3 is CASSLYGTSYNEQFF. CDR3 sequence (DNA): TGCGCCAGCAGCCTCTACGGGACGAGTTACAATGAGCAGTTCTTC.

This clonotype was observed many times. The CDR3 region is CAISESSRRSDQPQHF. CDR3 bases: TGTGCCATCAGTGAGTCGAGTCGGCGGAGCGATCAGCCCCAGCATTTT. The chain links TRBV10-3 to TRBJ1-5; D remains unclear. Germline V lookup: CDR1 ENHRY, CDR2 SYGVKD. V was pared by 0 bases and J by 5 bases, with 14 bases between. The CDR3 runs 16 residues.

This sequence joins TRBV4-1 and TRBJ2-7, with 7 bases lining up with TRBD1. V was clipped by 5 bases and J by 0 bases; unmatched bases: 10. This CDR3 comprises 16 residues. From germline, CDR1 is MGHRA and CDR2 YSYEKL. In DNA, the CDR3 is TGCGCCAGCAGCATAAACGACAGGGCCAGCTCCTACGAGCAGTACTTC. Translated, it gives CASSINDRASSYEQYF.

This clonotype was seen many times. The V gene is TRBV6-2 or TRBV6-3, the J gene TRBJ2-3; weak D call: TRBD2 (6 bases). V lost 0 bases, J lost 2 bases, and 12 bases lay in between. There are 16 residues in the CDR3. CDR1 is MNHEY, CDR2 SVGEGT, per germline. CDR3 coding DNA: TGTGCCAGCAGTTACTCGATCGGGGGTGCCACAGATACGCAGTATTTT. Translated, it gives CASSYSIGGATDTQYF.

The sample holds many counts of this clonotype. The rearrangement joins TRBV20-1 to TRBJ2-7, with a possible D match to TRBD1 (7 bases). Looked up from germline, CDR1 is DFQATT and CDR2 is SNEGSKA (reference sequence). The germline V and J ends were trimmed by 6 bases and 3 bases, with 15 bases remaining between them. The CDR3 is made up of 13 amino acids. The CDR3 loop reads CSARGGGRYEQYF. Written as DNA, the CDR3 is TGCAGTGCACGAGGAGGGGGCCGCTACGAGCAGTACTTC.

CDR3 in amino acids: CASSLAGVGANVLTF. CDR3 nucleotides: TGTGCCAGCTCACTAGCGGGAGTTGGGGCCAACGTCCTGACTTTC. The chain links TRBV12-3 or TRBV12-4 to TRBJ2-6; TRBD2 aligns across 11 bases. J gave up 3 bases and V 8 bases, and 3 bases lay outside the gene matches. CDR3 size: 15 residues.

In its sample, this clonotype was seen many times. The CDR3 DNA follows: TGTGCCAGCAGCCAAGAAGGGACTAGCGGGACCAAAGAGACCCAGTACTTC. Translation gives CASSQEGTSGTKETQYF. The chain uses TRBV4-2 and TRBJ2-5; 13 nucleotides align to TRBD2. The CDR3 is 17 amino acids. V dropped 0 bases and J dropped 3; count of bases not matched to a gene: 4. The V gene's germline CDR1 is LGHNA and CDR2 YNFKEQ.

The DNA for the CDR3 is TGCGCCAGCAGAATGGAAGGGCGCACCGGGGAGCTGTTTTTT. Residues: CASRMEGRTGELFF. The chain uses TRBV4-3 and TRBJ2-2; D gene uncertain. V lost 6 bases and J lost 4, with 12 bases in between. This CDR3 is built from 14 residues. Germline values: CDR1 LGHNA, CDR2 YSLEER.

This clonotype was seen many times. This sequence may be a read error, since a much larger clone differs from it by one base. The chain carries TRBV15 and TRBJ1-2; D not certain. V was shortened by 5 bases and J by 0 bases, with 13 bases between the two germline ends. CDR3 length equals 15 residues. Germline CDR1 LNHNV, CDR2 YYDKDF (reference sequence). CDR3 amino acids: CATSPAPEANYGYTF. Here the CDR3 DNA reads TGTGCCACCAGCCCGGCCCCAGAAGCTAACTATGGCTACACCTTC.

This clonotype occurred once. J is TRBJ2-7 and V is TRBV6-1; 10 nucleotides match TRBD1. This CDR3 is built from 16 residues. CDR1 is MNHNS and CDR2 is SASEGT in the germline V gene. The ends lost 2 bases at V and 2 bases at J; junction bases unmatched: 6. As DNA, the CDR3 is TGTGCCAGCAGTGAACGCGCCGGGACAGGGGCCTACGAGCAGTACTTC. Its protein product is CASSERAGTGAYEQYF.

The table lists this clonotype with many counts. The chain is built from TRBV6-1 and TRBJ2-2; 12 nucleotides line up with TRBD1. CDR1 MNHNS and CDR2 SASEGT come from the germline V gene. Unmatched junction bases numbered 15, after V lost 5 bases and J lost 5 bases. This CDR3 spans 19 amino acids. The CDR3 region has the DNA TGTGCCAGCAGTACCGGGCTCCCGGGACAGGGGGCCGGTACCGGGGAGCTGTTTTTT. Residues: CASSTGLPGQGAGTGELFF.

This clonotype has a count of ten or more. The J gene is TRBJ1-2, the V gene TRBV19; weak D call: TRBD1 (6 bases). The germline CDR1 and CDR2 sequences are LNHDA and SQIVND (reference sequence). Deletions cut 6 bases from V and 1 base from J, with 15 bases between. The CDR3 runs 15 residues. The CDR3 nucleotides are TGTGCCAGTAGCGAACAGGGACCGATTAACTATGGCTACACCTTC. This codes for CASSEQGPINYGYTF.

This clonotype was recorded many times. The genes are TRBV4-1 and TRBJ2-7; D gene unclear. Trimming took off 2 bases at V and 2 bases at J, with 13 bases between the two ends. This CDR3 has 15 amino acids. Germline loops: CDR1 MGHRA, CDR2 YSYEKL. CDR3 protein: CASSQISDGTYEQYF. In nucleotides, the CDR3 is TGCGCCAGCAGCCAAATTTCCGACGGTACCTACGAGCAGTACTTC.

This clonotype was seen repeatedly, ten times or more. V usage is TRBV9 and J usage is TRBJ2-3; TRBD2 agrees at 11 bases. Germline assignment: CDR1 SGDLS and CDR2 YYNGEE. J was trimmed by 4 bases and V by 4 bases; bases with no gene match: 5. The CDR3 is made up of 15 amino acids. This CDR3 reads CASSLSGREADTQYF. CDR3 nucleotide sequence: TGTGCCAGCAGCCTTAGCGGGAGGGAGGCAGATACGCAGTATTTT. Combining the CDR3 with reference TRBV9 and TRBJ2-3 gives the whole variable domain DSGVTQTPKHLITATGQRVTLRCSPRSGDLSVYWYQQSLDQGLQFLIQYYNGEERAKGNILERFSAQQFPDLHSELNLSSLELGDSALYFCASSLSGREADTQYFGPGTRLTVL.

Comments on this clonotype: A read error is possible here, since a much larger clone lies one base away. V gene TRBV7-6 combines with J gene TRBJ1-1; D remains ambiguous. The CDR3 runs to 15 residues. Germline values: CDR1 SGHVS, CDR2 FNYEAQ. The V end was cut by 0 bases, the J end by 2 bases, with 10 bases between. CDR3: CASSLAEGVNTEAFF. The CDR3 bases are TGTGCCAGCAGCTTAGCTGAAGGAGTAAACACTGAAGCTTTCTTT.

Points on this clonotype: This clone may be a read error of a much larger clone one base away. Here the CDR3 DNA reads TGTGCCAGCAGTGAAGCATACACCTACGAGCAGTACTTC. Translating gives CASSEAYTYEQYF. The V gene is TRBV6-1, the J gene TRBJ2-7, with D uncertain. This CDR3 spans 13 amino acids. V lost 0 bases and J 2 bases, leaving 5 bases between the germline ends. Germline loops: CDR1 MNHNS, CDR2 SASEGT.

Regarding this clonotype: One end of the junction varies from germline; a read error may be responsible. This sequence joins TRBV2 and TRBJ2-5; TRBD1 agrees at 9 bases. The germline V gene has CDR1 SNHLY and CDR2 FYNNEI. The length of the CDR3 is 16 residues. The CDR3 sequence is CASSDMDRGFQGTQYF. The DNA for the CDR3 is TGTGCCAGCAGTGATATGGACAGGGGTTTCCAAGGGACCCAGTACTTC.

V usage is TRBV7-9 and J usage is TRBJ2-7; tentative D call: TRBD1 (6 bases). Germline CDR1 and CDR2: SEHNR and FQNEAQ (reference sequence). Trimming shortened V by 3 bases and J by 3 bases, and 12 bases separated the two germline ends. CDR3 length: 14 residues. In nucleotides, the CDR3 is TGTGCCAGCAGCTTGGTGCAGGGGCTCTACGAGCAGTACTTC. This sequence encodes CASSLVQGLYEQYF.

This rearrangement joins TRBV6-1 to TRBJ2-7; D gene uncertain. This CDR3 spans 15 amino acids. V dropped 2 bases and J dropped 5 bases, with 16 bases sitting between them. Germline CDR1 is MNHNS and CDR2 is SASEGT. The CDR3 loop is CASSESPTPFHEQYF. Written as DNA, the CDR3 is TGTGCCAGCAGTGAATCGCCAACCCCTTTCCACGAGCAGTACTTC.

The rearrangement joins TRBV4-2 to TRBJ2-3; 11 positions match TRBD2. Looked up from germline, CDR1 is LGHNA and CDR2 is YNFKEQ. The ends lost 0 bases at V and 3 bases at J; junction bases unmatched: 11. The CDR3 is made up of 19 amino acids. The CDR3 DNA is TGTGCCAGCAGCCAAGATCTCCGCCTAGCGGGAGGTGGTACAGATACGCAGTATTTT. Its translation is CASSQDLRLAGGGTDTQYF.

The chain carries TRBV9 and TRBJ2-3; the D gene is possibly TRBD2 (5 bases). CDR3 length: 15 amino acids. Germline lookup yields CDR1 SGDLS and CDR2 YYNGEE. V was trimmed by 0 bases and J by 4 bases, leaving 12 bases between them. The chain's CDR3 is CASSVASWESDTQYF. The CDR3 nucleotides are TGTGCCAGCAGCGTAGCCAGTTGGGAGTCAGATACGCAGTATTTT.

On this clonotype: A much larger clone is a single base away; this may be a read error. The chain uses TRBV20-1 and TRBJ2-3; no firm D call. This CDR3 comprises 14 residues. V was shortened by 1 base and J by 1 base, with 9 bases between the two germline ends. Germline V gives CDR1 DFQATT, CDR2 SNEGSKA (reference sequence). This chain's CDR3 is CSARGKERTDTQYF. In nucleotides, the CDR3 is TGCAGTGCTAGAGGTAAGGAGCGCACAGATACGCAGTATTTT.

This clonotype was seen many times. The rearrangement joins TRBV20-1 to TRBJ1-3; perhaps TRBD1 as D (5 bases). The germline gives CDR1 DFQATT, CDR2 SNEGSKA (reference sequence). V was pared by 3 bases and J by 1 base, with 16 bases between. The CDR3 consists of 16 residues. Written as DNA, the CDR3 is TGCAGTGCTAGCATCGGGACGGTATATTCTGGAAACACCATATATTTT. It codes for CSASIGTVYSGNTIYF.

Regarding this clonotype: One end of the junction varies from germline; a read error may be responsible. This chain connects TRBV29-1 to TRBJ2-7, with a weak D call TRBD1 (5 bases). The CDR3 consists of 12 residues. Looked up from germline, CDR1 is SQVTM and CDR2 is ANQGSEA. CDR3 in DNA: TGCGGCGTTGAGAGTCAGGGCTACGAGCAGTACTTC. Its translation: CGVESQGYEQYF.

The sample holds many counts of this clonotype. This sequence joins TRBV29-1 and TRBJ2-5, with TRBD2 identical over 10 bases. V shed 1 base and J 4 bases; nucleotides not matched to a gene: 12. This CDR3 is 17 amino acids long. In germline, CDR1 is SQVTM, CDR2 ANQGSEA. CDR3: CSVEGKLAGTARETQYF. The DNA for the CDR3 is TGCAGCGTTGAAGGCAAACTAGCGGGGACGGCGAGAGAGACCCAGTACTTC.

The chain recombines TRBV4-1 with TRBJ1-5; tentative D call: TRBD1 (6 bases). V was clipped by 6 bases and J by 2 bases, with 14 bases between them. The CDR3 loop spans 15 amino acids. Germline-derived CDR1 and CDR2 are MGHRA and YSYEKL. The CDR3 region is CASRAGALGNQPQHF. CDR3 coding DNA: TGCGCCAGCAGAGCGGGGGCGTTGGGCAATCAGCCCCAGCATTTT.